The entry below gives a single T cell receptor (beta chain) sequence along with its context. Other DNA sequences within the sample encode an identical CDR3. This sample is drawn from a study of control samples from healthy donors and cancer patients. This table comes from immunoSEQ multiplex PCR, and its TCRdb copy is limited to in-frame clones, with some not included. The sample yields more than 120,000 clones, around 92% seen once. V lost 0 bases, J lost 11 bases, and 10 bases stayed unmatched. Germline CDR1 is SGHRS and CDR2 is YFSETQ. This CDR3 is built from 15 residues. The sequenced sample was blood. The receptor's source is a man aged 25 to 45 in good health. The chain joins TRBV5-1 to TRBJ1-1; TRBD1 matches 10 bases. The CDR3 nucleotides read TGCGCCAGCAGCTTGGACGGACAGGGGGTGGGGTGGGCTTTCTTT. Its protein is CASSLDGQGVGWAFF.